These 30 T cell receptor beta chains came from one sample sequenced in a study of human T cells and chemical hapten exposure. Time point given: pre-sensitization, week 0. Documented treatment: therapeutic diphenylcyclopropenone sensitization with weekly scalp DPC. TCRdb called the RACE reads again in MiXCR, with one record for every CDR3 protein. The data contain about 64,000 distinct CDR3 sequences, 11% of them singletons. The source material was whole blood, sampled in connection with sensitization to the hapten diphenylcyclopropenone (DPC). The receptors were gathered from a woman aged 40 to 49 with alopecia areata. Some clones in this sample may be carry-over from other donors' samples.

This clonotype was counted a single time. This may stem from a read error, because a much larger clone lies one nucleotide away. The gene calls are TRBV4-2 and TRBJ2-7; D uncertain. The CDR3 loop spans 14 amino acids. CDR1 is LGHNA and CDR2 is YNFKEQ in the germline V gene. V was shortened by 1 base and J by 1 base, with 8 bases between the two germline ends. CDR3 region: CASSQGRGSYEQYF. CDR3 DNA: TGTGCCAGCAGCCAAGGTCGAGGTTCCTACGAGCAGTACTTC.

Many counts were recorded for this clonotype. V and J are TRBV7-9 and TRBJ2-7, with D possibly matching TRBD1 (5 bases). Germline V gene sequence: CDR1 SEHNR, CDR2 FQNEAQ (reference sequence). Between the trimmed V and J ends, which lost 4 bases and 0 bases, there was a span of 7 bases. This CDR3 comprises 13 residues. The CDR3 DNA reads as TGTGCCAGCAGCTCACAGGTCTCCTACGAGCAGTACTTC. Its translation is CASSSQVSYEQYF.

This clonotype was observed a handful of times. The CDR3 protein is CASSGPDNLDREKLFF. CDR3 DNA sequence: TGTGCCAGCAGTGGGCCTGACAACCTAGATCGAGAAAAACTGTTTTTT. The chain carries TRBV6-1 and TRBJ1-4; D uncertain. V lost 4 bases, J lost 8 bases, and 20 bases lay in between. Per germline, CDR1 MNHNS and CDR2 SASEGT. The length of the CDR3 is 16 residues.

The CDR3: CASSQDLLAGRSREQYF. The DNA for the CDR3 is TGTGCCAGCAGCCAAGATTTACTAGCGGGGAGATCTAGAGAGCAGTACTTC. V and J are TRBV4-2 and TRBJ2-7; TRBD2 matches 10 bases. The CDR3 sequence is 17 residues long. Germline CDR1 LGHNA, CDR2 YNFKEQ. V lost 0 bases and J lost 7; bases outside the gene matches: 12.

This clonotype was seen a few times. This chain joins TRBV6-2 or TRBV6-3 and TRBJ2-5; D is undetermined. The CDR3 covers 11 residues. Between the trimmed V and J ends, which lost 6 bases and 7 bases, there was a span of 9 bases. The germline CDR1 and CDR2 sequences are MNHEY and SVGEGT. CDR3 protein: CASSHQATQYF. CDR3 coding DNA: TGTGCCAGCAGCCATCAGGCGACCCAGTACTTC.

This clonotype is a singleton in its sample. A read error is possible here, since a much larger clone lies one base away. This chain joins TRBV6-2 or TRBV6-3 and TRBJ2-7; 7 bases are a match to TRBD1. The CDR3 is made up of 16 amino acids. The germline CDR1 and CDR2 sequences are MNHEY and SVGEGT. DNA for the CDR3: TGTGCCAGCAGTTACACAGGGGTCGTCCCCTCCTACAAGCAGTACTTC. Translation: CASSYTGVVPSYKQYF.

To note about this clonotype: A single base separates this from a much larger clone, so it may be a read error. CDR3 sequence: CASSLGTSGYSSYNEQIF. CDR3 in DNA: TGTGCCAGCAGCTTAGGGACTAGCGGGTATAGCTCCTACAATGAGCAGATCTTC. This chain connects TRBV13 to TRBJ2-1, with 10 bases fitting TRBD2. Germline CDR1 is PRHDT and CDR2 is FYEKMQ (reference sequence). The CDR3 covers 18 residues.

This clonotype came up a few times. This chain connects TRBV7-2 to TRBJ2-3; TRBD2 agrees at 10 bases. Losses at the gene ends were 5 bases for V and 2 bases for J; bases not matched to a gene: 10. The CDR3 spans 17 residues. Germline CDR1 is SGHTA and CDR2 is FQGNSA. The CDR3 nucleotides are TGTGCCAGCAGCCCCTTTGGAGCGGGGGGGGTCACAGATACGCAGTATTTT. This gives the protein CASSPFGAGGVTDTQYF.

In its sample, this clonotype was seen many times. V gene TRBV20-1 combines with J gene TRBJ2-7; 8 bases align to TRBD1. The CDR3 sequence is 14 residues long. Trimming took 2 bases from V and 3 from J; bases not matched to a gene: 6. Germline CDR1 reads DFQATT; CDR2 reads SNEGSKA (reference sequence). The CDR3 reads CSARPKDRDYEQYF. The CDR3 DNA sequence: TGCAGTGCTAGACCCAAGGACAGGGACTACGAGCAGTACTTC.

This clonotype was seen at least ten times. The V gene is TRBV4-3, the J gene TRBJ1-3; D is uncertain. Germline CDR1 LGHNA, CDR2 YSLEER. Trimming stripped 0 bases from V and 0 bases from J, with 9 bases between. The CDR3 sequence is 16 residues long. The CDR3 here is CASSQDRRFSGNTIYF. CDR3 coding DNA: TGCGCCAGCAGCCAAGACAGAAGGTTCTCTGGAAACACCATATATTTT.

This clonotype was seen repeatedly, ten times or more. The J gene is TRBJ2-7, the V gene TRBV11-2, with D unclear. Germline V CDR1 and CDR2: SGHAT, FQNNGV. V was clipped by 5 bases and J by 5 bases, with 13 bases between them. CDR3 length: 13 amino acids. The CDR3 region is CASSPRLPHEQYF. As DNA, the CDR3 is TGTGCCAGCAGCCCCCGTCTTCCGCACGAGCAGTACTTC.

The chain links TRBV12-3 or TRBV12-4 to TRBJ2-5, with 7 bases lining up with TRBD1. The CDR3 is made up of 15 amino acids. J gave up 2 bases and V 3 bases, and 6 bases lay outside the gene matches. The CDR3 region is CASSFGQVGQETQYF. CDR3 nucleotides: TGTGCCAGCAGTTTTGGACAGGTTGGGCAAGAGACCCAGTACTTC.

J is TRBJ2-3 and V is TRBV29-1; 7 bases are a match to TRBD1. CDR3 length equals 13 residues. The germline gives CDR1 SQVTM, CDR2 ANQGSEA. V dropped 4 bases and J dropped 6; count of bases not matched to a gene: 7. The DNA of the CDR3 is TGCAGCGTTGTGCCAGGGACAGCGGATACGCAGTATTTT. This codes for CSVVPGTADTQYF.

V usage is TRBV7-2 and J usage is TRBJ2-2, with TRBD2 matching 8 bases. CDR3 size: 15 residues. V was clipped by 1 base and J by 9 bases; unmatched bases: 7. Germline CDR1 and CDR2: SGHTA and FQGNSA. The CDR3 DNA reads as TGTGCCAGCAGCTTAGACTGGCGGGGGGTCTGGGAGCTGTTTTTT. It specifies CASSLDWRGVWELFF.

The chain joins TRBV6-2 or TRBV6-3 to TRBJ1-2, with 7 bases identical to TRBD1. Per germline, CDR1 MNHEY and CDR2 SVGEGT. The CDR3 has 13 residues. The V and J ends lost 8 bases and 3 bases, in that order; junction bases with no gene match: 6. CDR3 protein: CASGDRVDYGYTF. As DNA, the CDR3 is TGTGCCAGCGGCGACAGGGTTGACTATGGCTACACCTTC.

The sample holds a few counts of this clonotype. A read error may produce the germline difference seen at one junction end. The rearrangement uses TRBV27 and TRBJ1-1, with D uncertain. The CDR3 contains 13 residues. The germline CDR1 and CDR2 sequences are MNHEY and SMNVEV (reference sequence). This CDR3 reads CASSHNKNTEAFF. The CDR3, as DNA: TGTGCCAGCAGTCACAACAAGAACACTGAAGCCTTCTTT.

The V and J genes are TRBV29-1 and TRBJ1-1, with D maybe TRBD1 (5 bases). V dropped 4 bases and J dropped 6 bases, with 12 bases sitting between them. CDR3 length: 12 amino acids. Germline CDR1 and CDR2: SQVTM and ANQGSEA. CDR3 residues: CSVVFLGAEAFF. In nucleotides, the CDR3 is TGCAGCGTTGTATTCTTGGGGGCTGAAGCTTTCTTT.

The table lists this clonotype with many counts. The V and J genes are TRBV3-1 and TRBJ1-5; 7 nucleotides align to TRBD1. Germline values: CDR1 LGHDT, CDR2 YNNKEL (reference sequence). The CDR3 consists of 17 residues. The trim removed 1 base at V and 3 bases at J, leaving 9 bases unmatched. The CDR3 reads CASSQGAQGVSNQPQHF. CDR3 DNA sequence: TGTGCCAGCAGCCAAGGTGCCCAGGGGGTATCCAATCAGCCCCAGCATTTT. Complete variable domain (other parts from reference TRBV3-1 and TRBJ1-5): DTAVSQTPKYLVTQMGNDKSIKCEQNLGHDTMYWYKQDSKKFLKIMFSYNNKELIINETVPNRFSPKSPDKAHLNLHINSLELGDSAVYFCASSQGAQGVSNQPQHFGDGTRLSIL.

The chain links TRBV16 to TRBJ1-5; a weak D match, TRBD1 (6 bases). Looked up from germline, CDR1 is KGHSY and CDR2 is FQNENV. The CDR3 runs to 14 residues. V was trimmed by 1 base and J by 5 bases, leaving 9 bases between them. The CDR3 DNA reads as TGTGCCAGCAGCCAATTGAACAGGGATCAGCCCCAGCATTTT. Protein sequence: CASSQLNRDQPQHF.

This clonotype was found many times. The rearrangement uses TRBV4-3 and TRBJ2-5; 8 bases line up with TRBD2. Per germline, CDR1 LGHNA and CDR2 YSLEER. Trimming cost V 2 bases and J 5 bases; bases outside gene matches: 7. The CDR3 extends over 15 amino acids. Here the CDR3 DNA reads TGCGCCAGCAGCCAAAGGGGACTAGGTGGTGAGACCCAGTACTTC. Translation: CASSQRGLGGETQYF.

The CDR3 sequence: CASSQGLGETGELFF. The DNA of the CDR3 is TGTGCCAGTTCTCAGGGACTAGGGGAGACCGGGGAGCTGTTTTTT. This chain links TRBV6-1 with TRBJ2-2, with 8 bases identical to TRBD2. The CDR3 spans 15 residues. The ends lost 9 bases at V and 5 bases at J; junction bases unmatched: 11. The V gene's germline CDR1 is MNHNS and CDR2 SASEGT.

This clonotype was seen more than once but under ten times. The rearrangement uses TRBV18 and TRBJ1-2; 7 bases align to TRBD1. Germline CDR1 and CDR2: KGHSH and LQKENI. This CDR3 is 15 amino acids long. Losses at the gene ends were 0 bases for V and 4 bases for J; bases not matched to a gene: 5. The CDR3 loop is CASSPPGRDSYGYTF. Here the CDR3 DNA reads TGTGCCAGCTCACCACCGGGCCGGGACAGCTATGGCTACACCTTC.

This clonotype was counted only a few times. V gene TRBV7-3 combines with J gene TRBJ2-5, with D possibly TRBD1 on 5 matching bases. This CDR3 has 15 amino acids. Trimming cost V 2 bases and J 2 bases, with 12 bases left between them. Germline V CDR1 and CDR2: SGHTA, FQGTGA. CDR3 residues: CASSLSDAGQETQYF. CDR3 nucleotide sequence: TGTGCCAGCAGCTTATCAGATGCAGGGCAAGAGACCCAGTACTTC.

The V and J genes are TRBV4-3 and TRBJ1-2; the D gene is possibly TRBD1 (5 bases). CDR1 is LGHNA and CDR2 is YSLEER in the germline V gene. The CDR3 spans 13 residues. Trimming stripped 0 bases from V and 8 bases from J, with 10 bases between. This chain's CDR3 is CASSQEGTRGYTF. In DNA form, the CDR3 reads TGCGCCAGCAGCCAAGAAGGGACGAGAGGCTACACCTTC.

This clonotype showed up just a few times. The chain carries TRBV6-2 or TRBV6-3 and TRBJ2-7; 7 bases are shared with TRBD2. Germline trimming cut 3 bases from V and 3 bases from J; bases unmatched to any gene: 11. The CDR3 contains 16 residues. CDR1 is MNHEY and CDR2 is SVGEGT in the germline V gene. CDR3 protein: CASSYPRTRNVYEQYF. The CDR3 DNA reads TGTGCCAGCAGTTATCCCAGGACTAGGAACGTCTACGAGCAGTACTTC.

V is TRBV7-9 and J is TRBJ2-3; TRBD1 agrees at 7 bases. V lost 4 bases, J lost 2 bases, and 3 bases stayed unmatched. The V gene's germline CDR1 is SEHNR and CDR2 FQNEAQ (reference sequence). The CDR3 sequence is 14 residues long. The DNA of the CDR3 is TGTGCCAGCAGCTGGGACAGAGACACAGATACGCAGTATTTT. Amino acids: CASSWDRDTDTQYF. The full variable domain, its missing parts supplied by reference TRBV7-9 and TRBJ2-3, is DTGVSQNPRHKITKRGQNVTFRCDPISEHNRLYWYRQTLGQGPEFLTYFQNEAQLEKSRLLSDRFSAERPKGSFSTLEIQRTEQGDSAMYLCASSWDRDTDTQYFGPGTRLTVL.

This rearrangement joins TRBV7-2 to TRBJ2-7; 7 positions agree with TRBD2. The CDR3 is made up of 14 amino acids. Looked up from germline, CDR1 is SGHTA and CDR2 is FQGNSA. Trimming took 2 bases from V and 6 from J; bases not matched to a gene: 7. Here the CDR3 DNA reads TGTGCCAGCAGCTTATACGGGAGGACGGGCGAGCAGTACTTC. Translating it yields CASSLYGRTGEQYF.

This clonotype was found a few times. The J gene is TRBJ2-3, the V gene TRBV7-2; D is undetermined. V dropped 1 base and J dropped 5 bases, with 4 bases sitting between them. The CDR3 has 12 amino acids. Per the germline V gene, CDR1 is SGHTA and CDR2 is FQGNSA. Here the CDR3 DNA reads TGTGCCAGCAGCTTAGGGATAGATACGCAGTATTTT. It codes for CASSLGIDTQYF.

This clonotype occurred many times. The J gene is TRBJ2-1, the V gene TRBV6-2 or TRBV6-3, with TRBD2 as a possible D gene (6 bases). Germline V gene sequence: CDR1 MNHEY, CDR2 SVGEGT. The CDR3 sequence is 16 residues long. With 5 bases removed from V and 7 bases from J, the gap between germline ends came to 21 bases. This CDR3 is CASSRINPGLLNEQFF. CDR3 in DNA: TGTGCCAGCAGTCGGATAAATCCGGGACTTCTAAATGAGCAGTTCTTC.

The table lists this clonotype with a few counts. This chain connects TRBV18 to TRBJ2-3; either TRBD1 or TRBD2 may supply D (6 bases each). Germline values: CDR1 KGHSH, CDR2 LQKENI. This CDR3 has 15 amino acids. V was cut by 6 bases and J by 4 bases, with 17 bases left in between. The CDR3 region is CASSEGGGNADTQYF. In nucleotides, the CDR3 is TGTGCCAGCTCGGAAGGAGGGGGGAACGCAGATACGCAGTATTTT. The full variable domain, its missing parts supplied by reference TRBV18 and TRBJ2-3, is NAGVMQNPRHLVRRRGQEARLRCSPMKGHSHVYWYRQLPEEGLKFMVYLQKENIIDESGMPKERFSAEFPKEGPSILRIQQVVRGDSAAYFCASSEGGGNADTQYFGPGTRLTVL.